This T cell receptor (beta chain) was captured by sequencing in a study of low-dose radiotherapy and immunotherapy resistance in tumors. Germline loops: CDR1 SGHNT, CDR2 YENEEA. There are 14 residues in the CDR3. Trimming left V 1 base short and J 6 bases short, with 11 bases between. Noted time point: before trial treatment. TRAV- and TRBV-specific primers primed first-strand cDNA, covering alpha and beta chains. Both a constant-region primer and a V-primer adapter served to amplify TCRs across 15 to 25 PCR cycles. TCRdb reprocessed the reads with MiXCR, giving one entry per CDR3 protein. The sample carries tens of thousands of distinct CDR3 sequences, under 30% recorded once.

The sample in question was PBMCs, obtained before treatment. The TCR originated in a male donor with prostate cancer. The V gene is TRBV11-3, the J gene TRBJ2-3, with D unclear. CDR3: CASSLGEFPDTQYF. CDR3 DNA: TGTGCCAGCAGCTTAGGAGAGTTCCCGGATACGCAGTATTTT.